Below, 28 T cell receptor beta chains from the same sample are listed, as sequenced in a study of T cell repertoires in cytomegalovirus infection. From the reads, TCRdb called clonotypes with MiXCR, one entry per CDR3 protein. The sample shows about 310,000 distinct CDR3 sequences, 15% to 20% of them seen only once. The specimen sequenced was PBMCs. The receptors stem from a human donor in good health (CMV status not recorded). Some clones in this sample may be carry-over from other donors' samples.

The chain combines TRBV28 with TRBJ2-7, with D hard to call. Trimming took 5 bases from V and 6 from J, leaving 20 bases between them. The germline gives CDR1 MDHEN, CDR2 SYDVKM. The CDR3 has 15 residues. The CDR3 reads CASSPQLPLPGEQYF. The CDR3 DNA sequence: TGTGCCAGCAGTCCGCAGCTCCCGCTCCCAGGCGAGCAGTACTTC.

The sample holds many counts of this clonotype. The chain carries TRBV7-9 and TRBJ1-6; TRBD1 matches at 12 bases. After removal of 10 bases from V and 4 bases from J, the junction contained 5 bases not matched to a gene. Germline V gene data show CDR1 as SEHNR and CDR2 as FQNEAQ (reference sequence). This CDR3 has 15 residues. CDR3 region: CATGQGATYNSPLHF. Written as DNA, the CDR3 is TGTGCCACGGGACAGGGGGCTACTTATAATTCACCCCTCCACTTT.

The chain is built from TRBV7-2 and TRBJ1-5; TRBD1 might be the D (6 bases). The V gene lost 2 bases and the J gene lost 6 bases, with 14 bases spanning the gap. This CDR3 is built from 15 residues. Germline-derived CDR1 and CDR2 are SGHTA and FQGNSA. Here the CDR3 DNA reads TGTGCCAGCAGCTTACAAGGCAGGGGAGCTCAGCCCCAGCATTTT. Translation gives CASSLQGRGAQPQHF. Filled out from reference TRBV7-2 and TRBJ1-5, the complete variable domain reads GAGVSQSPSNKVTEKGKDVELRCDPISGHTALYWYRQSLGQGLEFLIYFQGNSAPDKSGLPSDRFSAERTGGSVSTLTIQRTQQEDSAVYLCASSLQGRGAQPQHFGDGTRLSIL.

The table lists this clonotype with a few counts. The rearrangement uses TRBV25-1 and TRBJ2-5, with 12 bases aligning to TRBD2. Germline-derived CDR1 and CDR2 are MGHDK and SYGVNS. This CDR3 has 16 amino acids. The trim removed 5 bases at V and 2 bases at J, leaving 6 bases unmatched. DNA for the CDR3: TGTGCCAGCAGTTCCCGGACTAGCGGGAATCAAGAGACCCAGTACTTC. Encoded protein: CASSSRTSGNQETQYF.

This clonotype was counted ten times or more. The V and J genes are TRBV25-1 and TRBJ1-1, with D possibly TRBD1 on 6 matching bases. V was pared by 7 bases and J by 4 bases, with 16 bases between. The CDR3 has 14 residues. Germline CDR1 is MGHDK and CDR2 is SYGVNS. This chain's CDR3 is CASNHGQPRTEAFF. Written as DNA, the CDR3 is TGTGCCAGCAACCACGGACAGCCGCGCACTGAAGCTTTCTTT. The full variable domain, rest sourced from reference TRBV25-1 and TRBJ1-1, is EADIYQTPRYLVIGTGKKITLECSQTMGHDKMYWYQQDPGMELHLIHYSYGVNSTEKGDLSSESTVSRIRTEHFPLTLESARPSHTSQYLCASNHGQPRTEAFFGQGTRLTVV.

CDR3 in amino acids: CASSLAPGASGGASEFF. Here the CDR3 DNA reads TGCGCCAGCAGCTTGGCCCCAGGTGCTAGCGGGGGGGCATCGGAGTTCTTC. The chain joins TRBV5-1 to TRBJ2-1, with TRBD2 matching 12 bases. This CDR3 has 17 amino acids. Germline V gives CDR1 SGHRS, CDR2 YFSETQ. Trimming took 0 bases from V and 14 from J; bases not matched to a gene: 15.

This chain's CDR3 is CSARDLFSGNTIYF. The CDR3 DNA follows: TGCAGTGCTAGAGATCTGTTCTCTGGAAACACCATATATTTT. This chain uses TRBV20-1 with TRBJ1-3; the D is unclear. The V gene lost 0 bases and the J gene lost 0 bases, with 6 bases spanning the gap. In germline, CDR1 is DFQATT, CDR2 SNEGSKA (reference sequence). CDR3 length: 14 residues.

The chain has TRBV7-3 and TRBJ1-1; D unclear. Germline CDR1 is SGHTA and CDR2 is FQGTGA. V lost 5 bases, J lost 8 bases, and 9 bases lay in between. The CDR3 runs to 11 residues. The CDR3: CASSVQKEAFF. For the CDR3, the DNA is TGTGCCAGCAGCGTACAGAAGGAAGCTTTCTTT.

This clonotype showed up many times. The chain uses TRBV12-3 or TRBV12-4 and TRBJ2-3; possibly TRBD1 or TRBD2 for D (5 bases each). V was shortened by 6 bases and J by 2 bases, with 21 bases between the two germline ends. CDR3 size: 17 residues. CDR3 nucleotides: TGTGCCAGCAGGCCCCCGGGACCCGAGAAGAACACAGATACGCAGTATTTT. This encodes CASRPPGPEKNTDTQYF.

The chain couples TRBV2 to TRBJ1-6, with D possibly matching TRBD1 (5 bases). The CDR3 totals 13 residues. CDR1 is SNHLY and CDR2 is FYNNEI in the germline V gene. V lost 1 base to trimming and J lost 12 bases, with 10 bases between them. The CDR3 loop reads CASSEVGLGPLHF. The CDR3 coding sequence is TGTGCCAGCAGTGAAGTGGGACTTGGACCCCTCCACTTT.

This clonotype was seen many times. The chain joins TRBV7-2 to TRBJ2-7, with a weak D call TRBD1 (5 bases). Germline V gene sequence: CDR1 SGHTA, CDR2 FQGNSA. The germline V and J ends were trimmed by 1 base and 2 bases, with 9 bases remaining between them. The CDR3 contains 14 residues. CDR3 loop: CASSLDQGTYEQYF. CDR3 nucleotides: TGTGCCAGCAGCTTAGATCAGGGAACCTACGAGCAGTACTTC.

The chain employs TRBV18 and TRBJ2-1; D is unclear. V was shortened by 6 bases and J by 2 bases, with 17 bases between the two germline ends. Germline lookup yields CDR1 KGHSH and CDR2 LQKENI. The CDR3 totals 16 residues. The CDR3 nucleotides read TGTGCCAGCTCTCCCCCCGGGCTCGCCACCTACAATGAGCAGTTCTTC. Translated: CASSPPGLATYNEQFF.

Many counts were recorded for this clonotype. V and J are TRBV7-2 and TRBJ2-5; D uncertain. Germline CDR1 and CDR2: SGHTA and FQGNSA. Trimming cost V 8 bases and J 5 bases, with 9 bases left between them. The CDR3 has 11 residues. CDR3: CASQTWETQYF. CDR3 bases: TGTGCCAGCCAGACTTGGGAGACCCAGTACTTC.

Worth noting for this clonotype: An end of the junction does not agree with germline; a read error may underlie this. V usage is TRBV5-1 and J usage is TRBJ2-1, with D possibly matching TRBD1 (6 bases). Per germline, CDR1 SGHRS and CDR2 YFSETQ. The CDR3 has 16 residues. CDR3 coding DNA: TGCGCCAGCAGTTTGGACCGCCAGGGGCTGTACAATGAGCAGTTCTTC. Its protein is CASSLDRQGLYNEQFF.

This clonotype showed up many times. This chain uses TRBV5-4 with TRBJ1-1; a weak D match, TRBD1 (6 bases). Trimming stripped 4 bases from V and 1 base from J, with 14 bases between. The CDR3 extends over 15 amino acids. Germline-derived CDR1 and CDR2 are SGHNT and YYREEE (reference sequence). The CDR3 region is CASSVDGTTNTEAFF. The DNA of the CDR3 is TGTGCCAGCAGCGTAGACGGGACAACGAACACTGAAGCTTTCTTT.

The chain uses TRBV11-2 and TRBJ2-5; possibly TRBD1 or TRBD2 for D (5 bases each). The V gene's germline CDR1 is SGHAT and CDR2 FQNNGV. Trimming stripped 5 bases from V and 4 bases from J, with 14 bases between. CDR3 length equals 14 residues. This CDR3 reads CASSRAGSGETQYF. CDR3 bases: TGTGCCAGCAGCAGGGCAGGGAGTGGAGAGACCCAGTACTTC.

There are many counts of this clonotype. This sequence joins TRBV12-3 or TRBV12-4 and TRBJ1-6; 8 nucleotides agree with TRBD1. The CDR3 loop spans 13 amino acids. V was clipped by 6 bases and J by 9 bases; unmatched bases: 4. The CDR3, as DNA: TGTGCCAGCAGGCAGGGGGCAGGTTCACCCCTCCACTTT. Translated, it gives CASRQGAGSPLHF.

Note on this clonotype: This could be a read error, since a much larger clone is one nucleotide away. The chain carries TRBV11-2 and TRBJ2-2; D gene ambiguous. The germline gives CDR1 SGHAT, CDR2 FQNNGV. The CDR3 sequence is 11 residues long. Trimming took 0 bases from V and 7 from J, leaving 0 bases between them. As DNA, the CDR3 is TGTGCCAGCAGCTTAGACGGGGAGCTGTTTTTT. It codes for CASSLDGELFF.

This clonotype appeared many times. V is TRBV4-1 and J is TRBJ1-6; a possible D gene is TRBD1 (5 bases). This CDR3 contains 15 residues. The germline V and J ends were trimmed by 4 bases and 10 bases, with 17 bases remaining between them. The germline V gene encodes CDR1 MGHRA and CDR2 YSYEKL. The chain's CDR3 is CASSPSQGGQSPLHF. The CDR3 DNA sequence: TGCGCCAGCAGCCCCTCGCAGGGCGGGCAGTCACCCCTCCACTTT.

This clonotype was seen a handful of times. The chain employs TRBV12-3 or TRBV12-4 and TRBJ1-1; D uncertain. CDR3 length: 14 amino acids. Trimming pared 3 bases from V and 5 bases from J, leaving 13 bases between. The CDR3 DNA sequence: TGTGCCAGCAGTTTTCGACTATTCGATACTGAAGCTTTCTTT. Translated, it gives CASSFRLFDTEAFF.

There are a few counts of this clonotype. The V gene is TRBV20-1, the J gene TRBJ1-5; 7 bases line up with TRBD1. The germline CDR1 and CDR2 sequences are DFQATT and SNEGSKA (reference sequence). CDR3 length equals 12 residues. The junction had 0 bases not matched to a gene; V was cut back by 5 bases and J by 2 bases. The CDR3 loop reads CSAGQGNQPQHF. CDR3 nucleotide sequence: TGCAGTGCTGGACAGGGCAATCAGCCCCAGCATTTT.

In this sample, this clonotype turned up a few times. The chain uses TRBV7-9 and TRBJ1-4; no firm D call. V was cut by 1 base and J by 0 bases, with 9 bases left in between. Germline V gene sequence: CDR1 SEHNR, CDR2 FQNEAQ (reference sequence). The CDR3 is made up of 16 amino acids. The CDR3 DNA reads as TGTGCCAGCAGCTTAGGGTTTGTTTCAACTAATGAAAAACTGTTTTTT. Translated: CASSLGFVSTNEKLFF.

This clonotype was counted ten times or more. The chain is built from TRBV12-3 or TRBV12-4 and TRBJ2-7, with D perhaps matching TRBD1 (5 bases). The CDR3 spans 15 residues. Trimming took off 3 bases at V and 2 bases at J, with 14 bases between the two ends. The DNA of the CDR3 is TGTGCCAGCAGTTTTTTGGGGCCACCACCCTACGAGCAGTACTTC. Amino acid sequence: CASSFLGPPPYEQYF.

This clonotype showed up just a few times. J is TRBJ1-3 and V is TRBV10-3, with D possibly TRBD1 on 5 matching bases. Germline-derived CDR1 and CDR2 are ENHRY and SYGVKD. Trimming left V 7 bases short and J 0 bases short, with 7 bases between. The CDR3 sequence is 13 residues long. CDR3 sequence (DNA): TGTGCCATCATGGACACCTCTGGAAACACCATATATTTT. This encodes CAIMDTSGNTIYF.

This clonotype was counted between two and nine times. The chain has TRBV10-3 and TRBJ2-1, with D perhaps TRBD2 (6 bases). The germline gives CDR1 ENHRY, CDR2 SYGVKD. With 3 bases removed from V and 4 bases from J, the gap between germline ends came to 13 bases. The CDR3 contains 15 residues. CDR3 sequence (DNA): TGTGCCATCAGTGATTGGGGGACTCCTTACAATGAGCAGTTCTTC. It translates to CAISDWGTPYNEQFF.

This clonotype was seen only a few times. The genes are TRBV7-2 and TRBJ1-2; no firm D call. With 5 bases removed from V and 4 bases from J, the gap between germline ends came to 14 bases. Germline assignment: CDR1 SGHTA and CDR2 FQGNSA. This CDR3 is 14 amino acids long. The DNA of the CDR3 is TGTGCCAGCAGCCCCAGCGTGCAAACCTATGGCTACACCTTC. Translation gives CASSPSVQTYGYTF.

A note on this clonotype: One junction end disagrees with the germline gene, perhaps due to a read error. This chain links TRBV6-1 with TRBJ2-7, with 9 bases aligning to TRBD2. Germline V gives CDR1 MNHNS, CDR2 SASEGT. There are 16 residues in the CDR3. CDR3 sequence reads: CASSEDAGGSSCEQYF. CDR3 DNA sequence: TGTGCCAGCAGTGAAGATGCGGGGGGGAGCTCCTGCGAGCAGTACTTC.

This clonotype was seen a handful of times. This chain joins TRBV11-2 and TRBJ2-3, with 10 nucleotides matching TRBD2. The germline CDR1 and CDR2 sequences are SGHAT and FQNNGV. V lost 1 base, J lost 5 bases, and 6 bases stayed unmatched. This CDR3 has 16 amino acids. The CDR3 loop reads CASSLGLAGVLDTQYF. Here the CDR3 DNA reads TGTGCCAGCAGCTTAGGTCTAGCGGGGGTTCTAGATACGCAGTATTTT. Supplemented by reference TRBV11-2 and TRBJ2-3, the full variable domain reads EAGVAQSPRYKIIEKRQSVAFWCNPISGHATLYWYQQILGQGPKLLIQFQNNGVVDDSQLPKDRFSAERLKGVDSTLKIQPAKLEDSAVYLCASSLGLAGVLDTQYFGPGTRLTVL.